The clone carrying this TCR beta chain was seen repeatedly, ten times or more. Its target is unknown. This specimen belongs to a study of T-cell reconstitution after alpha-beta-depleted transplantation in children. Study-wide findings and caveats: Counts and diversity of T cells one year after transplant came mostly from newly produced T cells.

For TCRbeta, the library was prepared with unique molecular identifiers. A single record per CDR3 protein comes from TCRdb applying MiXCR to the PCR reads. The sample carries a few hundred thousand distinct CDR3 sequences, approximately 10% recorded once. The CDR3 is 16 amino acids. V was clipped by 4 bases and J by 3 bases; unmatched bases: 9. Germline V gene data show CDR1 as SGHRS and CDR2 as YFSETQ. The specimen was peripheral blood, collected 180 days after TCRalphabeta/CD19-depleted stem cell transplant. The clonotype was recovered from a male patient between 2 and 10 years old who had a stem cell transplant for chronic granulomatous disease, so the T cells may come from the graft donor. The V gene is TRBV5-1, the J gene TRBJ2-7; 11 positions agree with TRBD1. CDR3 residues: CASSHSTGTGGYEQYF. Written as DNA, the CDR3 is TGCGCCAGCAGCCACAGCACCGGGACAGGGGGCTACGAGCAGTACTTC. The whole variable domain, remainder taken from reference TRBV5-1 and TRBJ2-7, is KAGVTQTPRYLIKTRGQQVTLSCSPISGHRSVSWYQQTPGQGLQFLFEYFSETQRNKGNFPGRFSGRQFSNSRSEMNVSTLELGDSALYLCASSHSTGTGGYEQYFGPGTRLTVT.